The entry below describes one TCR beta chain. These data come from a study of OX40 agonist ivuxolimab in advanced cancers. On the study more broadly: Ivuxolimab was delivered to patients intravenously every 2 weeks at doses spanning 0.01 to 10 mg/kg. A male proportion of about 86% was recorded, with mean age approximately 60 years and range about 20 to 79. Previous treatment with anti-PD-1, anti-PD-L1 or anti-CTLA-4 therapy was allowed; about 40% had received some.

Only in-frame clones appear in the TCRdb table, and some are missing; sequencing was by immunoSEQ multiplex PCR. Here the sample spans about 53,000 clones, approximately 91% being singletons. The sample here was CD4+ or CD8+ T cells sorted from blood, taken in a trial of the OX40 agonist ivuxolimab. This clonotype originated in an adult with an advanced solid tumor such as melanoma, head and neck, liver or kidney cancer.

In nucleotides, the CDR3 is TGTGCCAGCAGCTTGACTGGAATGGGAGAGACCCAGTACTTC. It is translated as CASSLTGMGETQYF. The genes are TRBV7-9 and TRBJ2-5; D is uncertain. CDR1 is SEHNR, CDR2 FQNEAQ, per germline (reference sequence). This CDR3 is 14 amino acids long. V gave up 3 bases and J gave up 4 bases, with 12 bases separating them. Based on the CDR3 plus reference TRBV7-9 and TRBJ2-5, the full variable domain is DTGVSQNPRHKITKRGQNVTFRCDPISEHNRLYWYRQTLGQGPEFLTYFQNEAQLEKSRLLSDRFSAERPKGSFSTLEIQRTEQGDSAMYLCASSLTGMGETQYFGPGTRLLVL.